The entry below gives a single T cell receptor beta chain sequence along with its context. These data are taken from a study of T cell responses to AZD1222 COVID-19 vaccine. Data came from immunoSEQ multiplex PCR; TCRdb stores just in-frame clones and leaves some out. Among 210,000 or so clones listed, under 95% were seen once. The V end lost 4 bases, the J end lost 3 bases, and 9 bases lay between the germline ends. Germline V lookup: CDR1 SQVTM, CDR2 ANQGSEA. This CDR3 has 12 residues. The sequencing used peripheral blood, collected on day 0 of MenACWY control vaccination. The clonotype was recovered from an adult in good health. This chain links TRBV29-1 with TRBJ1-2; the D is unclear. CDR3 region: CSVGGGHYGYTF. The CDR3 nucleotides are TGCAGCGTTGGTGGCGGCCACTATGGCTACACCTTC.